The clone carrying this TCR beta chain appeared once. The data belong to a study of T cell repertoires in cytomegalovirus infection. This CDR3 is built from 14 residues. Germline V lookup: CDR1 SEHNR, CDR2 FQNEAQ (reference sequence). Trimming cost V 6 bases and J 4 bases, with 12 bases left between them. Using its own MiXCR run on the reads, TCRdb lists one record per CDR3 protein. This sample has more than 650,000 distinct CDR3 sequences, with roughly 35% found just once. This chain joins TRBV7-9 and TRBJ1-4; D is undetermined. The origin of this receptor is a human donor in good health (CMV status not recorded). Some clones in this sample may be carry-over from other donors' samples. The sequencing input was PBMCs. CDR3 residues: CASSYMERNEKLFF. CDR3 in DNA: TGTGCCAGCAGTTACATGGAACGTAATGAAAAACTGTTTTTT.